This T cell receptor beta chain came from a study of T cell clusters in autoimmune cytopenias. TRB amplification used approximately 0.25 ug of peripheral blood genomic DNA. This clonotype is classed as large by frequency. No antigen is known for it. TRB rearrangements were amplified by touch-down multiplex PCR with mixed TRB-A/B primers. TCRdb reworked the multiplex PCR reads into one entry per CDR3 protein, no DNA. This table holds under 9,500 distinct CDR3 sequences. Study-wide findings and caveats: Primary autoimmune cytopenia patients seemingly lacked the physiological T cell clusters found in healthy donors. No cluster-lack signature appeared between secondary cytopenia and chronic lymphocytic leukemia patients, apparently due to lymphoma masking. TRB repertoire shifts in secondary cytopenia and chronic lymphocytic leukemia mostly reflected lymphoma, not autoimmunity.

The sequenced material came from peripheral blood. The TCR sequence derives from a human donor with an autoimmune cytopenia or autoimmune hepatitis (not recorded which).

This CDR3 reads CSATNRGSDFYEQYF. The chain recombines TRBV20-1 with TRBJ2-7; TCRdb proposes TRBD1, but this gene call is untestable without DNA. In germline, CDR1 is DFQATT, CDR2 SNEGSKA (reference sequence). The CDR3 spans 15 residues.